The entry below describes one T cell receptor (beta chain). There is no known antigen for this receptor. Qualities for individual bases were not recorded, and no much larger clone is one base off. The data were taken from a study of beta chain features in type 1 diabetes (dated by TCRdb to the late 2010s). Regarding the study in general: No differences in mean age, gender distribution, total cell number or subset yield were found between patients and healthy donors. A total of about 110 million sorted cells were examined across all samples, and the number of cells per subset was strongly correlated with RNA yield. The study compared the TCRB repertoires of sorted circulating CD4+ T cell subsets in recently diagnosed type 1 diabetes patients with those in matched healthy donors. Regulatory and stem cell-like memory subsets were isolated from only 8 patients and about eight healthy donors, whereas naive and central memory subsets came from all 28 donors.

CDR1 and CDR2 (LNHDA, SQIVND) derive from the germline V gene (reference sequence). The CDR3 runs 17 amino acids, cysteine and phenylalanine included. CDR3 DNA only is kept here, 51 bases in frame from base 1. V ends up 7 bases short and J 2 bases short, with an unmatched junction base count of 14. From each donor, a single peripheral blood sample of around 120 mL on average was drawn into heparinised tubes. A BD FACSAria II and a panel including CD45RO, CCR7, CD25, CD127, CD95 and CD27 were used to sort naive, central memory, regulatory and stem cell-like memory CD4+ T cells. A purity above 98% was achieved for all sorted populations. Right away, PBMCs were isolated by Lymphoprep density gradient centrifugation and were stained directly, with no culture step. Samples were stained and sorted in pairs, with one healthy donor and one patient per experiment, so that batch effects were minimized. Paper-wide results and their limitations: Naive, central memory and regulatory TCRB repertoires appeared to be more alike among patients than among healthy donors. At VDJ recombination sites, patients with type 1 diabetes made fewer insertions and deleted more nucleotides, a pattern implying thymic rearrangement abnormalities. Because cDNA rather than genomic DNA was sequenced, highly expressing activated cells could have been over-represented, although no difference in activation and CD3 levels was found between groups. Type 1 diabetes patients showed a moderate but significant shortening of TCRB CDR3 length in all four CD4+ subsets. Shorter templates might have been favored by PCR, but patient and control samples were amplified and corrected together, so both groups would have been affected equally by any skew. Because small numbers of individuals were included in the HLA sub-analyses, any influence of HLA type on TCRB rearrangement was left unresolved.

The High Capacity cDNA Reverse Transcription Kit was used to reverse transcribe all of the isolated RNA, meaning that expressed TCRB transcripts were what got sequenced. Naive, central memory and regulatory T cell samples underwent deep immunoSEQ sequencing, averaging approximately 3.3 million total reads per sample. Sorted cells were lysed in RLT buffer, and RNA was extracted using DNase-treated RNeasy Micro or Mini kits according to cell number. To prevent cross-contamination, every cell subset was processed on its own, while patient and healthy donor samples were processed together. The immunoSEQ multiplex PCR was used to amplify TCRB sequences from cDNA, yielding 87-bp fragments that span the CDR3 region. Sequencing of the amplicons was done on the Illumina HiSeq platform. The source study handled its data this way. PCR bias was corrected computationally using synthetic template baselines, and reads within Hamming distance 2 were collapsed, with unmergeable singletons discarded. Reads were aligned against IMGT to assign V, D and J genes, CDR3 length and insertions or deletions at six rearrangement sites. Within each subset, clonotype counts were normalized to the number of sorted cells before true diversity and Gini coefficients were calculated with the tcR R package. The overlap coefficient, calculated on TCRB nucleotide sequences, was used to measure repertoire sharing. TCRdb took this table from immuneACCESS and kept in-frame rearrangements with V and J called. Such tables lack part of the clones; where checked against another copy, unresolved V genes explain under half of the gap, and the rest is unexplained. V and J calls and clone size are given by that table; D and trimming were obtained from the DNA. The sample contains almost 350,000 clones, around 8.5% of them found a single time. The ten most abundant clones make up roughly 0.99% of the sample.

Recombination linked TRBV19 to TRBJ2-1, with 7 bases matching TRBD2. The clonotype comes from a man in his thirties or forties with type 1 diabetes. The specimen was central memory CD4+ T cells from blood. The CDR3 amino acid sequence is: CASTQRGPSGAYNEQFF. The DNA reads TGTGCCAGTACCCAGAGAGGTCCTAGCGGTGCCTACAATGAGCAGTTCTTC.